This entry concerns a single TCR beta chain. Its antigen is unknown. Looked up from germline, CDR1 is SGHRS and CDR2 is YFSETQ. V lost 3 bases to trimming and J lost 0 bases, with 7 bases between them. The CDR3 sequence is 14 residues long. This record belongs to a study of OX40 agonist ivuxolimab in advanced cancers. General study results and limits: Clonal expansion from baseline to week 6 occurred in both CD4+ and CD8+ T cells.

Here immunoSEQ multiplex PCR was the method, and the copy in TCRdb shows in-frame clones only, minus some. The table has approximately 99,000 clones, roughly 94% seen once; the top ten hold around 0.17%. The rearrangement joins TRBV5-1 to TRBJ1-3, with D tentatively TRBD1 (5 bases). The TCR sequence derives from an adult with an advanced solid tumor such as melanoma, head and neck, liver or kidney cancer. The sample was CD4+ or CD8+ T cells sorted from blood, taken in a trial of the OX40 agonist ivuxolimab. In DNA, the CDR3 is TGCGCCAGCAGCTGGGGGAGCTCTGGAAACACCATATATTTT. It is translated as CASSWGSSGNTIYF.